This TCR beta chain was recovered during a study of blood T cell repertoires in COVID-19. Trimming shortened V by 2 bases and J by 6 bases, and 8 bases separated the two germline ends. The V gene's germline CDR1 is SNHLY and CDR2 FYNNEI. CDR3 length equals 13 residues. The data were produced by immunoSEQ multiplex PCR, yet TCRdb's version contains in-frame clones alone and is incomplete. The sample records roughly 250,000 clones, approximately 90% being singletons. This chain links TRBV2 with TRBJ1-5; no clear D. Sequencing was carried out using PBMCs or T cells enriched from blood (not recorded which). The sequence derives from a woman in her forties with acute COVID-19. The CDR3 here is CASSETRSQPQHF. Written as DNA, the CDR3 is TGTGCCAGCAGTGAAACCAGGTCTCAGCCCCAGCATTTT.